The clone carrying this T cell receptor (beta chain) appeared a few times. Its target is not known. The library put unique molecular identifiers onto individual cDNA molecules. TCRdb itself ran the RACE reads through MiXCR, one entry per CDR3 protein. The data show about 130,000 distinct CDR3 sequences, 8.5% to 9.5% seen once. The data belong to a study of human T cells and chemical hapten exposure. Germline CDR1 is SGHRS and CDR2 is YFSETQ. The V segment lost 4 bases and the J segment 8 bases; nucleotides outside the gene matches: 7. This CDR3 is 14 amino acids long. Study-wide results and caveats: TCRs above 1 in 1000 frequency did not change with DPC sensitization.

Documented time point: healthy volunteer bleed at 2 weeks. Someone pulled total RNA out of unfractionated whole blood. This rearrangement joins TRBV5-1 to TRBJ2-1; 9 nucleotides align to TRBD1. The TCR originated in a male donor in good health. Some clones in this sample may be carry-over from other donors' samples. The specimen was whole blood. CDR3 in amino acids: CASSRQGDWDEQFF. The DNA for the CDR3 is TGCGCCAGCAGCAGACAGGGGGATTGGGATGAGCAGTTCTTC.